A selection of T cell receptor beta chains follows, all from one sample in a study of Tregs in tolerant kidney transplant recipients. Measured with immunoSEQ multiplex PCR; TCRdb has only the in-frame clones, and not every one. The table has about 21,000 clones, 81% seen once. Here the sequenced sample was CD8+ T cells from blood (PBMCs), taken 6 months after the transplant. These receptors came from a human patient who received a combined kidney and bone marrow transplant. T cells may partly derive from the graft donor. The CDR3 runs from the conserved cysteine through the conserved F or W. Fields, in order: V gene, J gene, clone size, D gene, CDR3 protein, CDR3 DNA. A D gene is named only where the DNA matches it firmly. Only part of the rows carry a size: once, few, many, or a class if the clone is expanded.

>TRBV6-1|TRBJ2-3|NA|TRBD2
CASSSGLPSDTQYF
TGTGCCAGCAGCTCGGGACTACCTTCGGATACGCAGTATTTT
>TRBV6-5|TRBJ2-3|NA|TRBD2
CASSSGLPSDTQYF
TGTGCCAGCAGCTCGGGACTACCTTCGGATACGCAGTATTTT
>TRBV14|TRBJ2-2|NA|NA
CASRGALGTGELFF
TGTGCCAGCAGAGGGGCTCTTGGCACCGGGGAGCTGTTTTTT
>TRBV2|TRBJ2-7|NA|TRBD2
CASSFGTSGNSYEQYF
TGTGCCAGCAGTTTCGGGACTAGCGGGAACTCCTACGAGCAGTACTTC
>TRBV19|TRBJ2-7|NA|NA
CASGTSSYEQYF
TGTGCCAGCGGGACTTCCTCCTACGAGCAGTACTTC
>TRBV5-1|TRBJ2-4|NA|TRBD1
CASYGTENIQYF
TGCGCCAGCTACGGGACAGAGAACATTCAGTACTTC
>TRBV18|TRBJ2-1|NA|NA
CASSLGGHSYNEQFF
TGTGCCAGCTCATTAGGGGGACACTCCTACAATGAGCAGTTCTTC
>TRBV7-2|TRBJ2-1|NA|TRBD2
CASSFILAGASYNEQFF
TGTGCCAGCAGCTTTATCCTAGCGGGAGCTTCCTACAATGAGCAGTTCTTC
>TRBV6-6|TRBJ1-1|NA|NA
CASSVFLGGTEAFF
TGTGCCAGCAGTGTATTTCTAGGAGGCACTGAAGCTTTCTTT
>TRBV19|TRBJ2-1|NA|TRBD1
CATTTGGSSYNEQFF
TGTGCCACAACCACAGGGGGAAGCTCCTACAATGAGCAGTTCTTC
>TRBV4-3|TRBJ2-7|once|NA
CASSQFTDSVFSYEQYF
TGCGCCAGCAGCCAATTTACCGACAGTGTATTCTCCTACGAGCAGTACTTC
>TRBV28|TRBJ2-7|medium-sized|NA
CASKSLVGKTYEQYF
TGTGCCAGCAAATCACTAGTTGGGAAAACCTACGAGCAGTACTTC
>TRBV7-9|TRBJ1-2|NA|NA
CASSLAGRYGYTF
TGTGCCAGCAGCTTAGCGGGGAGATATGGCTACACCTTC
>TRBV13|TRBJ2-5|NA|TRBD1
CASSDRGRLQETQYF
TGTGCCAGCTCGGACAGGGGGCGCCTCCAAGAGACCCAGTACTTC
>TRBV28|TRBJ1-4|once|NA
CASSPHWGGAANEKLFF
TGTGCCAGCAGTCCTCACTGGGGGGGGGCGGCTAATGAAAAACTGTTTTTT
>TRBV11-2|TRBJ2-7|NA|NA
CASSRDTVLSYEQYF
TGTGCCAGCAGCCGGGACACAGTCCTTTCCTACGAGCAGTACTTC
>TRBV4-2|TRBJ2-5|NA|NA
CASSSRGQETQYF
TGTGCCAGCAGCTCCCGGGGGCAAGAGACCCAGTACTTC
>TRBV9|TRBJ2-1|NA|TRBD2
CASSVSFPASGSLGYNEQFF
TGTGCCAGCAGCGTATCTTTTCCGGCTAGCGGGAGTTTAGGCTACAATGAGCAGTTCTTC
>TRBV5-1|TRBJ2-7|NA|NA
CASSLTSSAEQYF
TGCGCCAGCAGCTTGACTTCTAGCGCCGAGCAGTACTTC
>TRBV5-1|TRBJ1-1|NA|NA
CASSLQGTEAFF
TGCGCCAGCAGCTTGCAGGGGACTGAAGCTTTCTTT
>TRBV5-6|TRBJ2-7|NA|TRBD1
CASSLVGQGRVGQYF
TGTGCCAGCAGCTTGGTCGGACAGGGTAGGGTGGGGCAGTACTTC
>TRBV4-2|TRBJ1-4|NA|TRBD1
CASSQVVSRGHLSTNEKLFF
TGTGCCAGCAGCCAAGTGGTGTCAAGGGGGCACCTTTCGACTAATGAAAAACTGTTTTTT
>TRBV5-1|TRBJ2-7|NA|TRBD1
CASSLGDRALSYEQYF
TGCGCCAGCAGCTTGGGAGACAGGGCACTCTCCTACGAGCAGTACTTC
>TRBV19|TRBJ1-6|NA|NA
CASGFGGNNSPLHF
TGTGCCAGTGGGTTCGGCGGGAATAATTCACCCCTCCACTTT
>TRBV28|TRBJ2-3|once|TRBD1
CASSRQGVTDTQYF
TGTGCCAGCAGCAGACAGGGGGTGACAGATACGCAGTATTTT
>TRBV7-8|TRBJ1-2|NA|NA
CASSPSGILYGYTF
TGTGCCAGCAGTCCTTCAGGGATTCTCTATGGCTACACCTTC
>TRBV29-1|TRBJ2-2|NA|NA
CSGAAPNTGELFF
TGCAGCGGGGCAGCACCGAACACCGGGGAGCTGTTTTTT
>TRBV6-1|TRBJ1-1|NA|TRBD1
CASSGRALQGASTEAFF
TGTGCCAGCAGTGGAAGAGCTCTACAGGGGGCTAGCACTGAAGCTTTCTTT
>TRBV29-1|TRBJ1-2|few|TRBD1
CSVESQDRSLGYTF
TGCAGCGTTGAATCGCAGGACAGGTCGTTGGGCTACACCTTC
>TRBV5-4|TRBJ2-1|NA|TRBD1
CASTESTGGNNEQFF
TGTGCCAGCACCGAATCAACAGGGGGAAACAATGAGCAGTTCTTC
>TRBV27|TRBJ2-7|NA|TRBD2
CASSIGRSSYEQYF
TGTGCCAGCAGCATCGGGAGGTCCTCCTACGAGCAGTACTTC
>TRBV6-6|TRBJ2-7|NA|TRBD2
CASSWEGYEQYF
TGTGCCAGCAGTTGGGAGGGGTACGAGCAGTACTTC
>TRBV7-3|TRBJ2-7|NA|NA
CASSLNIGQNYEQYF
TGTGCCAGCAGCTTAAATATTGGGCAGAACTACGAGCAGTACTTC
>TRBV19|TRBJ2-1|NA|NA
CASSPSRNNEQFF
TGTGCCAGTAGTCCCTCTAGGAACAATGAGCAGTTCTTC
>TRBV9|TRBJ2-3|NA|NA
CASSVAGSSTDTQYF
TGTGCCAGCAGCGTGGCAGGGTCGAGCACAGATACGCAGTATTTT
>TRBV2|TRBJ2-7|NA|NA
CASMGLNEQYF
TGTGCCAGCATGGGACTGAACGAGCAGTACTTC
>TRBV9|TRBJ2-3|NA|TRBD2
CASSVGGGGARNTDTQYF
TGTGCCAGCAGCGTAGGTGGCGGGGGGGCCCGGAACACAGATACGCAGTATTTT
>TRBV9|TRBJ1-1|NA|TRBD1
CASSRGTGPSAEAFF
TGTGCCAGCAGCCGGGGGACAGGGCCCTCGGCTGAAGCTTTCTTT
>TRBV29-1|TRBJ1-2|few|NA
CSVGPKPGQFYGYTF
TGCAGCGTTGGACCCAAACCGGGACAATTTTATGGCTACACCTTC
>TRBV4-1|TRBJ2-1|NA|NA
CASSQGASYNEQFF
TGCGCCAGCAGCCAGGGGGCATCCTACAATGAGCAGTTCTTC
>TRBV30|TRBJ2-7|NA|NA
CAWSVSWRESSYEQYF
TGTGCCTGGAGTGTTAGCTGGCGGGAAAGCTCCTACGAGCAGTACTTC
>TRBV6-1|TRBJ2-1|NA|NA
CASSEPRLGANEQFF
TGTGCCAGCAGTGAACCAAGGCTGGGGGCCAATGAGCAGTTCTTC
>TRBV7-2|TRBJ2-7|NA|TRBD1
CASSLALGTAYEQYF
TGTGCCAGCAGCTTAGCGCTCGGGACAGCCTACGAGCAGTACTTC
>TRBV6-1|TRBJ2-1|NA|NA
CASSTVYSYNEQFF
TGTGCCAGCAGCACAGTTTACTCCTACAATGAGCAGTTCTTC
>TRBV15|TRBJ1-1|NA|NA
CATSRDGAEAFF
TGTGCCACCAGCAGAGATGGGGCAGAGGCTTTCTTT
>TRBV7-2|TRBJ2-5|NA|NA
CASSLGLTYQETQYF
TGTGCCAGCAGCTTAGGACTGACGTACCAAGAGACCCAGTACTTC
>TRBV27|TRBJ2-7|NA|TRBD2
CASSFRAGRAYEQYF
TGTGCCAGCAGTTTTCGAGCGGGAAGGGCCTACGAGCAGTACTTC
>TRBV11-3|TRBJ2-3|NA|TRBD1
CASSFPGGQEDTQYF
TGTGCCAGCAGCTTTCCAGGGGGTCAGGAAGATACGCAGTATTTT
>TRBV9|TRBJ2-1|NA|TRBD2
CASSASPGLAFHEQFF
TGTGCCAGCAGCGCTTCCCCGGGACTAGCTTTCCATGAGCAGTTCTTC
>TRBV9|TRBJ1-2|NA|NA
CASSVGNRAATF
TGTGCCAGCAGCGTGGGAAACAGGGCGGCCACCTTC
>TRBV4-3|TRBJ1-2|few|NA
CASSQGRGSGYTF
TGCGCCAGCAGCCAGGGGAGGGGCAGTGGCTACACCTTC